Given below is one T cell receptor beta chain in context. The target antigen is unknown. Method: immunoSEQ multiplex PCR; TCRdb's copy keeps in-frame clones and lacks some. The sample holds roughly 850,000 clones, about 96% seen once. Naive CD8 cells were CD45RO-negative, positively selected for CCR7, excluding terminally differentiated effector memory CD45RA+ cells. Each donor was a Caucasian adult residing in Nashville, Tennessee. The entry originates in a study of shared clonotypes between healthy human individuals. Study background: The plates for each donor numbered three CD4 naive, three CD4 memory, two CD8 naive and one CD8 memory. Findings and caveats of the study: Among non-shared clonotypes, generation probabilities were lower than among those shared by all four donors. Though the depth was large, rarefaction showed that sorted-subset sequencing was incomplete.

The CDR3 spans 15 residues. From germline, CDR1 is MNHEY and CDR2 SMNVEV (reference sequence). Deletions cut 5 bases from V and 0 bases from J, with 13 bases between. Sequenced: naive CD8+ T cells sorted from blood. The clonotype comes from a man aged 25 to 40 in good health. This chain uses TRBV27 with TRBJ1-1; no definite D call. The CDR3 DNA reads TGTGCCAGCAGTACATACAGAGACATGAACACTGAAGCTTTCTTT. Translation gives CASSTYRDMNTEAFF.